The present entry profiles one TCR beta chain with its context. The sample originates from a study of cytomegalovirus exposure and HLA in healthy donors. This CDR3 region has 16 residues. Germline assignment: CDR1 ENHRY and CDR2 SYGVKD. Germline trimming cut 0 bases from V and 2 bases from J; bases unmatched to any gene: 6. In the PCR, 60 Vbeta and 13 Jbeta primers were used. The authors' processing: Later work found 80 million or so unique TCR beta chains, with about 10 million shared. Here immunoSEQ multiplex PCR was the method, and the copy in TCRdb shows in-frame clones only, minus some. V and J calls and clone size follow that table, whereas D and trimming were derived from the DNA. The data contain approximately 150,000 clones, around 85% of them singletons.

Sequences were obtained from PBMCs. This chain connects TRBV10-3 to TRBJ2-7; 8 nucleotides match TRBD2. This TCR derives from a man in his forties or fifties in good health and CMV-seropositive. In DNA form, the CDR3 reads TGTGCCATCAGTGAGTCGGGTAGCGGGACTACCTACGAGCAGTACTTC. The encoded protein is CAISESGSGTTYEQYF.